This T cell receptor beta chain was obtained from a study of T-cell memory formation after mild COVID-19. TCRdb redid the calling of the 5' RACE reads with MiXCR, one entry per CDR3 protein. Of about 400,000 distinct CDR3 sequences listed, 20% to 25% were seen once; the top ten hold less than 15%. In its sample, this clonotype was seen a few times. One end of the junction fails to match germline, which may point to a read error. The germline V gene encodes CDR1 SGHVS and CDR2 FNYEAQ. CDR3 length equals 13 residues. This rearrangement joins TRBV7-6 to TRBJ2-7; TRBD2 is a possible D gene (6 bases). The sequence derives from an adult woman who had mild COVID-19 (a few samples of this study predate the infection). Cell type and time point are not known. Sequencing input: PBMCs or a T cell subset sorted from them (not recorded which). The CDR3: CASSLSQRVSGCF. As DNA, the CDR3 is TGTGCCAGCAGCTTATCCCAGCGGGTGTCAGGGTGCTTC.